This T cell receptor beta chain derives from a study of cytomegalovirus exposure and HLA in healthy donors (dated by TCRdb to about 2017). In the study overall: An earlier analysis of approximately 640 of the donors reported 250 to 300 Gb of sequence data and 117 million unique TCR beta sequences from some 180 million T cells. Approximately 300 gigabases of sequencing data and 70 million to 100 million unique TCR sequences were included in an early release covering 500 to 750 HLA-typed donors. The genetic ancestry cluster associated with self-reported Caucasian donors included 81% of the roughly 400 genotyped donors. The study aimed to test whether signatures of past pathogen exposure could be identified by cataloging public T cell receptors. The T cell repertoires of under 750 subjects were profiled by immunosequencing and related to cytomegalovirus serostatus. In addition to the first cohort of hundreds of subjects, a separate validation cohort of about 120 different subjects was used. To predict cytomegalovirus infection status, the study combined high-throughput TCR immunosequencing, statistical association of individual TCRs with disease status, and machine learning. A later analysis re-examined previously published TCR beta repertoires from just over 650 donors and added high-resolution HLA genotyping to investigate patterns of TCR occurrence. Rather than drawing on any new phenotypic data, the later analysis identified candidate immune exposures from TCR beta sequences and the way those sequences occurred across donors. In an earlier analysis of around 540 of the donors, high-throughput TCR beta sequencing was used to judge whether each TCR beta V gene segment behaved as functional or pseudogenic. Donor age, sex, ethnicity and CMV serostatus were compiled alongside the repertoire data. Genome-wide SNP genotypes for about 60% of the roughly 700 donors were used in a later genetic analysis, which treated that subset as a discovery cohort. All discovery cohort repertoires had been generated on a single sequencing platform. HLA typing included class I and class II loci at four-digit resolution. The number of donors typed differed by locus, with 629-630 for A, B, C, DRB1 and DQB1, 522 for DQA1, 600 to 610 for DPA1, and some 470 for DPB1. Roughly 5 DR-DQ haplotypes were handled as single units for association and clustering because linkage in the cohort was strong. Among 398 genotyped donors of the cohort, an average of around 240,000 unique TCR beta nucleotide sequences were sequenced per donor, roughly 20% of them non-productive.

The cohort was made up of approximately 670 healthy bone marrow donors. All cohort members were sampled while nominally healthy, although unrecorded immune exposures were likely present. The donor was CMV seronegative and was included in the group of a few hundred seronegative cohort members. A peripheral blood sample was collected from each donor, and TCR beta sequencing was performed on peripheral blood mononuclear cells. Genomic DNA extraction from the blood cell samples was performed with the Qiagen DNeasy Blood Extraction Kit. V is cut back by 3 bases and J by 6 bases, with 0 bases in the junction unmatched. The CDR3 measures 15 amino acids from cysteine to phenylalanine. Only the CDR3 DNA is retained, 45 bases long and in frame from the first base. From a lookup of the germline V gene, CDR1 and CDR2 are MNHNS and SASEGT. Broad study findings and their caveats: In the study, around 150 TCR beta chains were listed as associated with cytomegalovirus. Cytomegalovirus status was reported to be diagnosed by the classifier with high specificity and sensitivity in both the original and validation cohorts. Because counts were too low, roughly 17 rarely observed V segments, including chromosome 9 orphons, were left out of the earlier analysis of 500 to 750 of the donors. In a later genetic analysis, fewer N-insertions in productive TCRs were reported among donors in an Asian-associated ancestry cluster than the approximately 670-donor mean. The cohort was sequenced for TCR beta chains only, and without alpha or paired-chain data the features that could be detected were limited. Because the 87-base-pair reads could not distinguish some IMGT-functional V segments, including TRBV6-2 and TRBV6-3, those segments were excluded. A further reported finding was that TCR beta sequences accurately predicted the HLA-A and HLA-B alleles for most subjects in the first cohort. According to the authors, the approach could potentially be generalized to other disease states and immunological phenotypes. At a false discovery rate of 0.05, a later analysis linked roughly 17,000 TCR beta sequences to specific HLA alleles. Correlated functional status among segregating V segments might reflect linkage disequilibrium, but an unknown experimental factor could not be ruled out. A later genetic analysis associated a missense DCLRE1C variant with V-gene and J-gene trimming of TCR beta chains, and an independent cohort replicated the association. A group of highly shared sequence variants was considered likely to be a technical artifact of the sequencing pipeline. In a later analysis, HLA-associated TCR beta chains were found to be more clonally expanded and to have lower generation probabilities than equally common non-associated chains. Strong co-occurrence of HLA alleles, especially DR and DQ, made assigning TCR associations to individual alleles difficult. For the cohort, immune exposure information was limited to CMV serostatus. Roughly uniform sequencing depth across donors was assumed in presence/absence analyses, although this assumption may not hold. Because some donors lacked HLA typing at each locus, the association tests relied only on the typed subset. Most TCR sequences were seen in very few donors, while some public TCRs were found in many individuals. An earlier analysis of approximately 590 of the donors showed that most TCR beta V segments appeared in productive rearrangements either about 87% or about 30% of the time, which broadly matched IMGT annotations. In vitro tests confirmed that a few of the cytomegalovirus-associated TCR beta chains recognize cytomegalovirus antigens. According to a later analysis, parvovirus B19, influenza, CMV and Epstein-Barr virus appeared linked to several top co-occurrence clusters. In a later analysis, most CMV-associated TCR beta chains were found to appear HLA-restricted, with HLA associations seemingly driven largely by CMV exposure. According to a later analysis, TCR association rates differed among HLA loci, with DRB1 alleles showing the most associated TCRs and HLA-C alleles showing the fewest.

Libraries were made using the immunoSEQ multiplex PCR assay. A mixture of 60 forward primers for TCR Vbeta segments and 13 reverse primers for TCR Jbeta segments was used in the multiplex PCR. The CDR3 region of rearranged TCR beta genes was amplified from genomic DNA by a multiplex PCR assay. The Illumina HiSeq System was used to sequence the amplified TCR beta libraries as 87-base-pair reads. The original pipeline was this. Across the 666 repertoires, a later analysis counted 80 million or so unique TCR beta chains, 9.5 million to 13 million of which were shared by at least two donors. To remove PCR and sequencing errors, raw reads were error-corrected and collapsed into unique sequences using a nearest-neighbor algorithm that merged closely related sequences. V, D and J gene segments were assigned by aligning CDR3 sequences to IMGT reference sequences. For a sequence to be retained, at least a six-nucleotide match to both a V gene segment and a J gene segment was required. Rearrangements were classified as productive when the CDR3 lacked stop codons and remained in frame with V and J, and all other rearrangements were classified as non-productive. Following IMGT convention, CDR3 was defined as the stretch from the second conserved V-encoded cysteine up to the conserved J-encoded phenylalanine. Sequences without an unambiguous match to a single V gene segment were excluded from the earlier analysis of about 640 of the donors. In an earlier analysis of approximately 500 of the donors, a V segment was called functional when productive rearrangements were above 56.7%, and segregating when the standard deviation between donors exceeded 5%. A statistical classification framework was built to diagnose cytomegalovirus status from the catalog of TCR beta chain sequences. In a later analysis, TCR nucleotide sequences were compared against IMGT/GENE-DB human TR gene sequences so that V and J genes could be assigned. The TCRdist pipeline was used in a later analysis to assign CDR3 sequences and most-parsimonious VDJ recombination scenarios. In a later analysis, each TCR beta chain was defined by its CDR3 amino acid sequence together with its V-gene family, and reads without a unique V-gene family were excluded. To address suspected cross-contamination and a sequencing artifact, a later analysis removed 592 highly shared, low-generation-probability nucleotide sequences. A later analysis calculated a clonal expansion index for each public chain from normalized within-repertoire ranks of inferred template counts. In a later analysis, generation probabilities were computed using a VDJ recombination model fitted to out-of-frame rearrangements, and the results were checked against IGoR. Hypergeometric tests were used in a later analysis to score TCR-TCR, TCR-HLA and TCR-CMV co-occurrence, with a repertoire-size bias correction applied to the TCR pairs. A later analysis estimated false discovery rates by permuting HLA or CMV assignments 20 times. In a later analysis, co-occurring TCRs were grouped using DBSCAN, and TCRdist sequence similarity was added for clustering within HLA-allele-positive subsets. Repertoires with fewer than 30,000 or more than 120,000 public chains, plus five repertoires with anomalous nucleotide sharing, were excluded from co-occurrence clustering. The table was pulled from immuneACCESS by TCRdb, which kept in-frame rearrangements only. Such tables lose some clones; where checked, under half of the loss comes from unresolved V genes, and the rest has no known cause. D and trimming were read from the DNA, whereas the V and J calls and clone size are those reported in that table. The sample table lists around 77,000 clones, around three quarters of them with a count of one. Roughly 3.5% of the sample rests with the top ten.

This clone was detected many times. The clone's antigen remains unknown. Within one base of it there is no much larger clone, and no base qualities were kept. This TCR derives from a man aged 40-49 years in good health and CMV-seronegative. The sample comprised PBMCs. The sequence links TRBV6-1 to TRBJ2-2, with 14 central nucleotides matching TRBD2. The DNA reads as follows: TGTGCCAGCAGTGAGACTAGCGGGGGGGCCGGGGAGCTGTTTTTT. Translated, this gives CASSETSGGAGELFF.